A single sample is the source of the 29 T cell receptor beta chains below, sequenced in a study of blood T cell repertoires in COVID-19 (dated by TCRdb to 2020 to 2021). Library construction relied on the immunoSEQ multiplex PCR assay. TCRdb limited this immuneACCESS table to in-frame rearrangements with V and J called. A share of clones is missing; checked studies link under half to unresolved V genes, and the rest is unexplained. This sample holds 200,000 to 250,000 clones; about 87% were observed only once. Roughly 6.2% of the sample is in the top ten clones. Sequencing was done on a sample of peripheral blood. These receptors came from a man in his 60s who had recovered from COVID-19.

As for this clone: The sample holds other DNA sequences that translate to the same CDR3. The J gene is TRBJ1-1, the V gene TRBV9; D unclear. Trimming took off 2 bases at V and 1 base at J, with 3 bases between the two ends. The CDR3 length is 12 residues. Germline assignment: CDR1 SGDLS and CDR2 YYNGEE. The CDR3 loop reads CASSVRNTEAFF. The CDR3 DNA reads TGTGCCAGCAGCGTGAGGAACACTGAAGCTTTCTTT.

The chain uses TRBV11-3 and TRBJ2-7; the D is unclear. Germline V gene data show CDR1 as SGHNT and CDR2 as YENEEA. This CDR3 has 14 amino acids. V lost 1 base and J lost 3, with 10 bases in between. CDR3: CASSLGARDYEQYF. The DNA for the CDR3 is TGTGCCAGCAGCTTAGGGGCCCGAGACTACGAGCAGTACTTC.

The chain uses TRBV5-1 and TRBJ2-1, with TRBD2 identical over 7 bases. The germline V gene encodes CDR1 SGHRS and CDR2 YFSETQ. V lost 4 bases to trimming and J lost 5 bases; unmatched junction nucleotides: 9. There are 15 residues in the CDR3. DNA of the CDR3: TGCGCCAGCAGCCCTATACTAGCGATTGACAATGAGCAGTTCTTC. Its protein is CASSPILAIDNEQFF.

This clone was observed a single time. This sequence joins TRBV5-1 and TRBJ2-3; D perhaps matches TRBD2 (5 bases). The CDR3 covers 15 residues. Germline CDR1 is SGHRS and CDR2 is YFSETQ. V lost 4 bases and J 0 bases, leaving 12 bases between the germline ends. CDR3 coding DNA: TGCGCCAGCAGCCGCCCGGAGGCTAGCACAGATACGCAGTATTTT. Translating gives CASSRPEASTDTQYF.

The chain uses TRBV5-6 and TRBJ1-2; D is possibly TRBD1 (5 bases). CDR1 and CDR2 from the germline V gene are SGHDT and YYEEEE. The CDR3 loop spans 12 amino acids. Trimming pared 3 bases from V and 4 bases from J, leaving 7 bases between. The CDR3 sequence: CASSYDSYGYTF. The CDR3 DNA sequence: TGTGCCAGCAGCTATGACAGCTATGGCTACACCTTC.

The V and J genes are TRBV10-2 and TRBJ1-1, with 8 positions matching TRBD1. The trim removed 4 bases at V and 7 bases at J, leaving 2 bases unmatched. Germline loops: CDR1 WSHSY, CDR2 SAAADI. The length of the CDR3 is 12 residues. CDR3 loop: CASSAGQGEAFF. The CDR3 bases are TGCGCCAGCAGTGCCGGACAGGGTGAAGCTTTCTTT.

This sequence joins TRBV24-1 and TRBJ2-5, with 10 bases matching TRBD1. CDR1 is KGHDR and CDR2 is SFDVKD in the germline V gene. Losses at the gene ends were 4 bases for V and 1 base for J; bases not matched to a gene: 8. The CDR3 runs to 17 residues. The CDR3 is CATSDGGDRGFQETQYF. CDR3 coding DNA: TGTGCCACCAGTGACGGGGGGGACAGGGGATTCCAAGAGACCCAGTACTTC.

The rearrangement uses TRBV6-5 and TRBJ1-6; perhaps TRBD1 as D (5 bases). Between the trimmed V and J ends, which lost 6 bases and 4 bases, there was a span of 7 bases. This CDR3 has 13 amino acids. Germline V gene lookup returns CDR1 MNHEY and CDR2 SVGAGI. The CDR3, as DNA: TGTGCCAGCAGGAGACAGTATAATTCACCCCTCCACTTT. Translation: CASRRQYNSPLHF.

This rearrangement joins TRBV3-1 (or the pseudogene TRBV3-2) to TRBJ2-2; TRBD1 matches 9 bases. The CDR3 contains 17 residues. The ends lost 3 bases at V and 6 bases at J; junction bases unmatched: 11. Germline lookup yields CDR1 LGHDT and CDR2 YNNKEL (reference sequence). The CDR3 sequence: CASSQADRGWFSGELFF. The CDR3 bases are TGTGCCAGCAGCCAGGCTGACAGGGGGTGGTTTTCCGGGGAGCTGTTTTTT.

At least ten counts were recorded for this clone. This CDR3 reads CASSYGLTNEKLFF. CDR3 DNA: TGTGCCAGTTCTTACGGGTTGACTAATGAAAAACTGTTTTTT. The chain combines TRBV19 with TRBJ1-4; D gene uncertain. V lost 8 bases and J 2 bases, leaving 12 bases between the germline ends. The CDR3 is 14 residues long. Looked up from germline, CDR1 is LNHDA and CDR2 is SQIVND (reference sequence). The full variable domain, with the rest looked up from reference TRBV19 and TRBJ1-4, is DGGITQSPKYLFRKEGQNVTLSCEQNLNHDAMYWYRQDPGQGLRLIYYSQIVNDFQKGDIAEGYSVSREKKESFPLTVTSAQKNPTAFYLCASSYGLTNEKLFFGSGTQLSVL.

The rearrangement joins TRBV30 to TRBJ1-6, with a weak D call TRBD1 (6 bases). The CDR3 consists of 13 residues. Looked up from germline, CDR1 is GTSNPN and CDR2 is SVGIG (reference sequence). V was shortened by 3 bases and J by 6 bases, with 9 bases between the two germline ends. Here the CDR3 DNA reads TGTGCCTGGAGGGACAGTTCTAATTCACCCCTCCACTTT. Encoded protein: CAWRDSSNSPLHF.

The V and J genes are TRBV9 and TRBJ2-3; perhaps TRBD2 as D (6 bases). Germline lookup yields CDR1 SGDLS and CDR2 YYNGEE. The CDR3 sequence is 15 residues long. The V end was cut by 0 bases, the J end by 3 bases, with 11 bases between. The CDR3 sequence: CASSVVGAGTDTQYF. CDR3 nucleotides: TGTGCCAGCAGCGTAGTAGGGGCGGGGACAGATACGCAGTATTTT.

CDR3 residues: CAWGGTGGETQYF. CDR3 DNA: TGTGCCTGGGGGGGGACAGGGGGAGAGACCCAGTACTTC. V is TRBV30 and J is TRBJ2-5, with 11 bases that match TRBD1. CDR3 length: 13 amino acids. CDR1 GTSNPN and CDR2 SVGIG come from the germline V gene (reference sequence). Trimming cost V 5 bases and J 4 bases; bases outside gene matches: 3.

This rearrangement joins TRBV7-8 to TRBJ2-1, with 7 bases lining up with TRBD1. V was clipped by 0 bases and J by 4 bases; unmatched bases: 3. The CDR3 is 15 residues long. Germline lookup yields CDR1 SGHVS and CDR2 FQNEAQ. CDR3 nucleotides: TGTGCCAGCAGCTTAGCCGGGGACAGATACAATGAGCAGTTCTTC. It is translated as CASSLAGDRYNEQFF.

The chain recombines TRBV5-5 with TRBJ2-1; 7 bases map to TRBD2. Germline loops: CDR1 SGHKS, CDR2 YYEKEE (reference sequence). The CDR3 consists of 15 residues. V lost 0 bases, J lost 3 bases, and 3 bases stayed unmatched. CDR3 loop: CASSLGGSYYNEQFF. For the CDR3, the DNA is TGTGCCAGCAGCTTGGGCGGGAGTTACTACAATGAGCAGTTCTTC.

This clone was picked up one time. The CDR3 bases are TGTGCCAGCAGTACGGGGGGGAACACCGGGGAGCTGTTTTTT. This encodes CASSTGGNTGELFF. V gene TRBV7-9 combines with J gene TRBJ2-2, with TRBD2 matching over 7 bases. The CDR3 is made up of 14 amino acids. The V segment lost 6 bases and the J segment 1 base; nucleotides outside the gene matches: 2. CDR1 is SEHNR, CDR2 FQNEAQ, per germline (reference sequence).

J is TRBJ1-2 and V is TRBV28, with D possibly TRBD1 on 6 matching bases. Germline V gene data show CDR1 as MDHEN and CDR2 as SYDVKM. The CDR3 is 15 residues long. V lost 8 bases to trimming and J lost 2 bases, with 18 bases between them. Here the CDR3 reads CASQKGGQGNYGYTF. The DNA of the CDR3 is TGTGCCAGCCAAAAAGGGGGTCAGGGCAACTATGGCTACACCTTC.

This chain connects TRBV19 to TRBJ2-5; D is perhaps TRBD2 (5 bases). This CDR3 is built from 18 residues. The germline V gene has CDR1 LNHDA and CDR2 SQIVND (reference sequence). V was pared by 5 bases and J by 4 bases, with 26 bases between. The CDR3 nucleotides read TGTGCCAGTAGTCCCCCAGAAGGCGGGCCAGAAATTTTAGAGACCCAGTACTTC. Protein product: CASSPPEGGPEILETQYF.

The CDR3 DNA reads TGCGCCAGCAGCTTGGGGGCGGACAGGGTATCCGATACGCAGTATTTT. Residues: CASSLGADRVSDTQYF. The J gene is TRBJ2-3, the V gene TRBV5-1; 8 nucleotides match TRBD1. The CDR3 spans 16 residues. Germline-derived CDR1 and CDR2 are SGHRS and YFSETQ. V gave up 0 bases and J gave up 6 bases; unmatched junction bases: 9. The whole variable domain, filled in from reference TRBV5-1 and TRBJ2-3, reads KAGVTQTPRYLIKTRGQQVTLSCSPISGHRSVSWYQQTPGQGLQFLFEYFSETQRNKGNFPGRFSGRQFSNSRSEMNVSTLELGDSALYLCASSLGADRVSDTQYFGPGTRLTVL.

CDR3 nucleotide sequence: TGTGCCAGCATCAAAACTAGCGGGAGTGCCGGGGAGCTGTTTTTT. It is translated as CASIKTSGSAGELFF. The gene calls are TRBV3-1 (or the pseudogene TRBV3-2) and TRBJ2-2, with TRBD2 matching 11 bases. Unmatched junction bases numbered 7, after V lost 7 bases and J lost 6 bases. From germline, CDR1 is LGHDT and CDR2 YNNKEL (reference sequence). The CDR3 spans 15 residues.

V usage is TRBV21-1 and J usage is TRBJ2-2; the D call of TRBD1 is as the table states it, not checked on the DNA. TRBV21-1 is labeled a pseudogene. The CDR3 is 17 residues long. The CDR3 nucleotides are TGTGCCAGCAGCAAGCTCCGGGACAGGGTTAACACCGGGGAGCTGTTTTTT. Its translation: CASSKLRDRVNTGELFF.

This chain joins TRBV19 and TRBJ1-5, with D tentatively TRBD1 (5 bases). CDR3 length: 14 residues. The germline gives CDR1 LNHDA, CDR2 SQIVND (reference sequence). The V end was cut by 6 bases, the J end by 1 base, with 10 bases between. CDR3 amino acids: CASREEGSNQPQHF. The CDR3 DNA follows: TGTGCCAGTAGGGAGGAGGGGAGCAATCAGCCCCAGCATTTT.

The rearrangement joins TRBV28 to TRBJ2-6; D gene uncertain. V lost 7 bases to trimming and J lost 1 base, with 11 bases between them. This CDR3 contains 15 residues. CDR1 is MDHEN, CDR2 SYDVKM, per germline. The CDR3 DNA reads as TGTGCCAGCACCCCTACGCGATCTGGGGCCAACGTCCTGACTTTC. Translating it yields CASTPTRSGANVLTF. Full variable domain (rest looked up from reference TRBV28 and TRBJ2-6): DVKVTQSSRYLVKRTGEKVFLECVQDMDHENMFWYRQDPGLGLRLIYFSYDVKMKEKGDIPEGYSVSREKKERFSLILESASTNQTSMYLCASTPTRSGANVLTFGAGSRLTVL.

This chain uses TRBV27 with TRBJ1-4; tentative D call: TRBD1 (5 bases). Trimming stripped 4 bases from V and 5 bases from J, with 14 bases between. This CDR3 is built from 15 residues. CDR1 is MNHEY, CDR2 SMNVEV, per germline (reference sequence). CDR3 loop: CASSSSSRGNEKLFF. The CDR3 bases are TGTGCCAGCAGTTCCTCCTCTAGGGGAAATGAAAAACTGTTTTTT.

The chain links TRBV5-1 to TRBJ2-4; 12 bases line up with TRBD2. Trimming cost V 2 bases and J 1 base; bases outside gene matches: 4. The CDR3 is 17 residues long. CDR1 and CDR2 from the germline V gene are SGHRS and YFSETQ. Here the CDR3 DNA reads TGCGCCAGCAGCTTAGGACTAGCGGGATCCGCCAAAAACATTCAGTACTTC. Protein product: CASSLGLAGSAKNIQYF.

The J gene is TRBJ1-6, the V gene TRBV10-3; 8 positions agree with TRBD1. There are 15 residues in the CDR3. The junction had 2 bases not matched to a gene; V was cut back by 0 bases and J by 7 bases. The germline V gene has CDR1 ENHRY and CDR2 SYGVKD. The CDR3, as DNA: TGTGCCATCAGTGAGTCTTACAGGGGGAATTCACCCCTCCACTTT. It codes for CAISESYRGNSPLHF.

The chain is built from TRBV9 and TRBJ2-1; 8 nucleotides agree with TRBD2. CDR1 and CDR2 from the germline V gene are SGDLS and YYNGEE. The length of the CDR3 is 15 residues. The V and J ends lost 1 base and 8 bases, in that order; junction bases with no gene match: 8. The CDR3, as DNA: TGTGCCAGCAGCGTATCCGGGAGGGCCCTCGATGAGCAGTTCTTC. Translation: CASSVSGRALDEQFF.

This rearrangement joins TRBV4-3 to TRBJ1-1, with 8 nucleotides matching TRBD1. Germline V gene data show CDR1 as LGHNA and CDR2 as YSLEER. V shed 4 bases, J shed 2 bases, and the junction held 6 bases outside the gene matches. There are 15 residues in the CDR3. The CDR3, as DNA: TGCGCCAGCAGCCTACGGACAGGGATAAACACTGAAGCTTTCTTT. It is translated as CASSLRTGINTEAFF.

Here the CDR3 DNA reads TGTGCCAGCAGCTTTTTCGTAGGGGCGGACTATGGCTACACCTTC. The encoded protein is CASSFFVGADYGYTF. This chain joins TRBV5-5 and TRBJ1-2, with D possibly being TRBD1 (5 bases). The CDR3 extends over 15 amino acids. Germline loops: CDR1 SGHKS, CDR2 YYEKEE (reference sequence). With 2 bases removed from V and 3 bases from J, the gap between germline ends came to 14 bases.